These 14 T cell receptor beta chains were all obtained from the same sample, sequenced in a study of cytomegalovirus exposure and HLA in healthy donors. PCR employed 60 Vbeta and 13 Jbeta primers. The table came from immunoSEQ multiplex PCR; TCRdb's copy has only in-frame clones and leaves some out. Seen here are roughly 170,000 clones, approximately 80% observed once, and the top ten hold around 1.2%. The sample taken for sequencing was PBMCs. These receptors originate from a girl aged 2-10 years in good health and CMV-seropositive.

This chain connects TRBV6-5 to TRBJ1-6; D uncertain. This CDR3 region has 16 residues. Germline loops: CDR1 MNHEY, CDR2 SVGAGI. Trimming removed 4 bases at V and 6 bases at J, with 16 bases between. The CDR3: CASSFARGSFNSPLHF. The CDR3 DNA reads as TGTGCCAGCAGTTTCGCCCGCGGGAGTTTTAATTCACCCCTCCACTTT.

The chain combines TRBV30 with TRBJ1-5; 7 nucleotides agree with TRBD1. The V segment lost 1 base and the J segment 2 bases; nucleotides outside the gene matches: 2. The CDR3 runs to 14 residues. Germline V gene data show CDR1 as GTSNPN and CDR2 as SVGIG (reference sequence). The CDR3 reads CAWSGTGGNQPQHF. The CDR3 DNA is TGTGCCTGGAGTGGAACAGGGGGCAATCAGCCCCAGCATTTT.

This chain joins TRBV6-1 and TRBJ2-1, with TRBD2 matching over 7 bases. CDR1 and CDR2 from the germline V gene are MNHNS and SASEGT. CDR3 length: 14 residues. The J segment lost 1 base and the V segment lost 6 bases, leaving 3 bases of the junction unmatched. The DNA of the CDR3 is TGTGCCAGCAGCCCCGGGGGGTCCTACAATGAGCAGTTCTTC. Translated: CASSPGGSYNEQFF.

As to this clone: The same CDR3 also results from other DNA sequences found in this sample. V and J are TRBV10-3 and TRBJ1-1; TRBD1 matches at 7 bases. This CDR3 has 15 residues. CDR1 ENHRY and CDR2 SYGVKD come from the germline V gene. The ends lost 0 bases at V and 2 bases at J; junction bases unmatched: 3. The CDR3 region has the DNA TGTGCCATCAGTGAGTCCGGGACAGAAAACACTGAAGCTTTCTTT. This encodes CAISESGTENTEAFF.

V and J are TRBV28 and TRBJ1-2; possible D gene TRBD1, 6 bases. Germline CDR1 reads MDHEN; CDR2 reads SYDVKM. The CDR3 has 14 amino acids. Between the trimmed V and J ends, which lost 0 bases and 6 bases, there was a span of 11 bases. The CDR3 nucleotides are TGTGCCAGCAGTTTATGGGCAGGGGACAATGGCTACACCTTC. Its translation is CASSLWAGDNGYTF.

The J gene is TRBJ2-7, the V gene TRBV9, with D tentatively TRBD1 (6 bases). This CDR3 has 14 amino acids. Trimming shortened V by 3 bases and J by 0 bases, and 10 bases separated the two germline ends. Germline values: CDR1 SGDLS, CDR2 YYNGEE. The CDR3 DNA is TGTGCCAGCAGCGCGACAGGACTCTCCTACGAGCAGTACTTC. This sequence encodes CASSATGLSYEQYF.

This clone was detected once. V and J are TRBV4-2 and TRBJ2-7, with 9 positions matching TRBD2. J was trimmed by 1 base and V by 2 bases; bases with no gene match: 12. This CDR3 has 18 amino acids. CDR1 is LGHNA and CDR2 is YNFKEQ in the germline V gene. The CDR3 bases are TGTGCCAGCAGCCAATCGATTAGCGGGAGCTTCGGGTCCTACGAGCAGTACTTC. Residues: CASSQSISGSFGSYEQYF.

V gene TRBV5-1 combines with J gene TRBJ2-3; 8 bases line up with TRBD2. The trim removed 7 bases at V and 0 bases at J, leaving 4 bases unmatched. Germline CDR1 and CDR2: SGHRS and YFSETQ. The CDR3 runs to 14 residues. In DNA, the CDR3 is TGCGCCAGCGCACGGGGGGGGAGCACAGATACGCAGTATTTT. Amino acid sequence: CASARGGSTDTQYF.

The DNA for the CDR3 is TGTGCCAGCAGAGAGGACGGGGGCTATAATTCACCCCTCCACTTT. It codes for CASREDGGYNSPLHF. The rearrangement links TRBV6-5 to TRBJ1-6, with D possibly TRBD1 on 5 matching bases. Trimming cost V 6 bases and J 3 bases, with 12 bases left between them. The germline V gene has CDR1 MNHEY and CDR2 SVGAGI. The CDR3 runs 15 residues.

This chain uses TRBV28 with TRBJ2-7; TRBD1 matches 8 bases. There are 15 residues in the CDR3. Germline V gives CDR1 MDHEN, CDR2 SYDVKM. V gave up 7 bases and J gave up 2 bases; unmatched junction bases: 10. The CDR3 coding sequence is TGTGCCAGCACTTCACTCGGGACAGGAGCCTACGAGCAGTACTTC. Translation gives CASTSLGTGAYEQYF.

This clone turned up a few times. This chain joins TRBV6-5 and TRBJ2-1; perhaps TRBD2 as D (6 bases). The germline V gene has CDR1 MNHEY and CDR2 SVGAGI. Trimming left V 4 bases short and J 7 bases short, with 17 bases between. The CDR3 covers 15 residues. CDR3 sequence reads: CASSSTGLYTNEQFF. CDR3 nucleotide sequence: TGTGCCAGCAGTTCGACTGGACTATATACAAATGAGCAGTTCTTC.

The V gene is TRBV11-1, the J gene TRBJ2-3, with 10 bases fitting TRBD1. Trimming cost V 5 bases and J 5 bases; bases outside gene matches: 7. The CDR3 extends over 15 amino acids. CDR1 and CDR2 (germline): SGHAT, FQDESV (reference sequence). CDR3 bases: TGTGCCAGCAGCCCCGGGACAGGGGTTGTAGATACGCAGTATTTT. Its protein is CASSPGTGVVDTQYF.

The rearrangement links TRBV19 to TRBJ2-1, with D possibly TRBD1 on 6 matching bases. Per the germline V gene, CDR1 is LNHDA and CDR2 is SQIVND (reference sequence). The CDR3 is 16 amino acids. The V end lost 6 bases, the J end lost 5 bases, and 20 bases lay between the germline ends. CDR3 in DNA: TGTGCCAGTAGAACCGTAACCGGGACATCACACAATGAGCAGTTCTTC. It translates to CASRTVTGTSHNEQFF.

The chain uses TRBV6-5 and TRBJ2-1; possibly TRBD1 for D (6 bases). V gave up 6 bases and J gave up 0 bases, with 12 bases separating them. The CDR3 is made up of 15 amino acids. Germline V gene data show CDR1 as MNHEY and CDR2 as SVGAGI. The CDR3 here is CASSETGSSYNEQFF. Here the CDR3 DNA reads TGTGCCAGCAGCGAAACAGGGAGCTCCTACAATGAGCAGTTCTTC.